Described below is a single T cell receptor (beta chain) sequence and its context. The target antigen is unknown. Each CDR3 protein gets one entry after TCRdb re-called the 5' RACE reads with MiXCR. The sample has 30,000 to 35,000 distinct CDR3 sequences; more than 25% are singletons. The data belong to a study of CD8 T cells in ankylosing spondylitis. The CDR3 consists of 15 residues. The germline V and J ends were trimmed by 2 bases and 4 bases, with 12 bases remaining between them. Germline V gene sequence: CDR1 SGHVS, CDR2 FNYEAQ. Study-level points and caveats: It appeared that ankylosing spondylitis blood was characterized by a TCR beta motif of roughly 8 highly homologous variants. In peripheral blood, disease-linked CD8+ clones occurred at relatively low frequencies. Before this, some motif variants had been reported in reactive arthritis synovial fluid and blood. The authors reported significant enrichment of disease-linked clones in matched ankylosing spondylitis synovial fluid.

J is TRBJ2-1 and V is TRBV7-6, with D perhaps TRBD1 (6 bases). The sequence came from a male donor with ankylosing spondylitis. The source material was synovial fluid, either unsorted or a sorted T cell fraction (not recorded which). The CDR3 DNA reads as TGTGCCAGCAGCTTAAACCAGGGGACGTACAATGAGCAGTTCTTC. Its translation: CASSLNQGTYNEQFF.